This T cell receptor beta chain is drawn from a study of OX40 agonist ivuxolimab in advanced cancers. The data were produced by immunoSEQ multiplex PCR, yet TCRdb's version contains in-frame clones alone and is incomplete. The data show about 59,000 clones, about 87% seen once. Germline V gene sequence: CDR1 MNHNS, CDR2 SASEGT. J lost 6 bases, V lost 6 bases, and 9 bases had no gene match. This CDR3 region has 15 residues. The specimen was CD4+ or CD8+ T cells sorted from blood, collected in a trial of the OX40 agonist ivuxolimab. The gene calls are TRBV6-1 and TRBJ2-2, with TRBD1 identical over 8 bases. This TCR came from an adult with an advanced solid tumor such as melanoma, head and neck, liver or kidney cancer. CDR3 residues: CASRAYRGTAGELFF. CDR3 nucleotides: TGTGCCAGCAGAGCTTACAGGGGGACTGCCGGGGAGCTGTTTTTT.